These T cell receptor beta chains were read from a single sample in a study of T-cell reconstitution after alpha-beta-depleted transplantation in children. Each CDR3 protein is one row after TCRdb ran MiXCR on the PCR reads. The repertoire consists of some 460,000 distinct CDR3 sequences, with about 16% occurring once and the leading ten covering less than 30%. The input for sequencing was PBMCs, mostly from graft donor cells, taken 360 days after TCRalphabeta/CD19-depleted stem cell transplant. The receptors were sampled from a boy in the first two years of life who had a stem cell transplant for Wiskott-Aldrich syndrome, so the T cells may come from the graft donor. CDR3s include the opening cysteine and the closing phenylalanine or tryptophan. Each record gives: V gene, D gene, clone size, J gene, CDR3 DNA, CDR3 protein. D genes are given only for firm matches. Not all rows give a size; the values are once, few, many and, for expanded clones, a class.

>TRBV24-1|TRBD1|.|TRBJ1-1
TGTGCCACCTCCAGGGGGCTGGGCACTGAAGCTTTCTTT
CATSRGLGTEAFF
>TRBV12-3/TRBV12-4|TRBD1|.|TRBJ2-4
TGTGCCAGCAGCCCACAGGGGACCATTCAGTACTTC
CASSPQGTIQYF
>TRBV6-5|.|few|TRBJ2-7
TGTGCCAGCAGTTACTCGAGAGGCACCTCCTACGAGCAGTACTTC
CASSYSRGTSYEQYF
>TRBV27|.|few|TRBJ2-1
TGTGCCAGCAGTCAACAGGGTGGGTCCTACAATGAGCAGTTCTTC
CASSQQGGSYNEQFF
>TRBV10-3|TRBD1|few|TRBJ2-2
TGTGCCATCAGTGAGCGACAGGGGGCCACCGGGGAGCTGTTTTTT
CAISERQGATGELFF
>TRBV12-3/TRBV12-4|TRBD1|few|TRBJ2-3
TGTGCCAGCAGTCGAGACAGGGGAAGGAGGGTCACAGATACGCAGTATTTT
CASSRDRGRRVTDTQYF
>TRBV25-1|.|many|TRBJ2-1
TGTGCCAGCAGTGCGCGCAATGAGCAGTTCTTC
CASSARNEQFF
>TRBV29-1|.|.|TRBJ2-3
TGCAGCGTTGAACGGCAGGTCACAGATACGCAGTATTTT
CSVERQVTDTQYF
>TRBV29-1|TRBD1|.|TRBJ2-7
TGCAGCGTTTCTCCCCGACAGGGAATTTACGAGCAGTACTTC
CSVSPRQGIYEQYF
>TRBV15|.|.|TRBJ2-7
TGTGCCACCAGCAGAGATCCCCTAGAAGGGTACGAGCAGTACTTC
CATSRDPLEGYEQYF
>TRBV5-6|.|few|TRBJ2-3
TGTGCCAGCAGTGGTGGGGTTTATACGCAGTATTTT
CASSGGVYTQYF